These 8 T cell receptor beta chains share one sample of origin, sequenced in a study of blood T cells in healthy people across ages. A second PCR of about 6 to 11 cycles used a sample-barcoded 5' primer and a J-beta primer mix. TCRdb recomputed calls from the 5' RACE reads with MiXCR, one row per CDR3 protein. The data contain about 730,000 distinct CDR3 sequences, approximately 43% of them singletons. Specimen: blood. All receptors come from a woman aged 60-70 years in good health.

This clonotype was counted only a few times. The rearrangement joins TRBV5-1 to TRBJ2-3; D is possibly TRBD2 (6 bases). Trimming removed 4 bases from V and 5 bases from J, with 17 bases in between. This CDR3 has 15 residues. The germline CDR1 and CDR2 sequences are SGHRS and YFSETQ. The CDR3, as DNA: TGCGCCAGCAGCAAACTAGCTTCGGGTGGAGATACGCAGTATTTT. The encoded protein is CASSKLASGGDTQYF.

This clonotype was recorded many times. The genes are TRBV29-1 and TRBJ1-2; D not certain. The CDR3 has 12 amino acids. Germline V gene lookup returns CDR1 SQVTM and CDR2 ANQGSEA. V dropped 3 bases and J dropped 0 bases, with 5 bases sitting between them. The DNA for the CDR3 is TGCAGCGTTGACGTTTCTAACTATGGCTACACCTTC. Translation gives CSVDVSNYGYTF.

The chain uses TRBV20-1 and TRBJ2-3; D unclear. The V gene's germline CDR1 is DFQATT and CDR2 SNEGSKA (reference sequence). Trimming took off 1 base at V and 5 bases at J, with 10 bases between the two ends. The CDR3 sequence is 13 residues long. CDR3 protein: CSARGPIRDTQYF. CDR3 DNA: TGCAGTGCTAGAGGGCCTATCAGAGATACGCAGTATTTT.

The rearrangement uses TRBV20-1 and TRBJ2-7; no firm D call. The germline V gene has CDR1 DFQATT and CDR2 SNEGSKA (reference sequence). The CDR3 totals 11 residues. V lost 6 bases and J lost 6, with 12 bases in between. DNA for the CDR3: TGCAGTGCCCCAGCACAGCTCGAGCAGTACTTC. Protein: CSAPAQLEQYF.

This clonotype turned up a few times. The chain is built from TRBV12-3 or TRBV12-4 and TRBJ2-2, with 8 nucleotides matching TRBD2. J was trimmed by 8 bases and V by 3 bases; bases with no gene match: 8. CDR3 length: 15 residues. The CDR3: CASSFTSGGGGELFF. The CDR3 DNA is TGTGCCAGCAGTTTTACTAGCGGAGGAGGAGGGGAGCTGTTTTTT.

V is TRBV12-3 or TRBV12-4 and J is TRBJ2-1; tentatively, D is TRBD1 or TRBD2 (6 bases each). The CDR3 runs 14 residues. V was trimmed by 10 bases and J by 10 bases, leaving 23 bases between them. CDR3 sequence reads: CATTPRGLGVEQFF. The DNA for the CDR3 is TGTGCCACCACTCCCCGGGGGCTAGGGGTAGAGCAGTTCTTC.

This clonotype was seen many times. The chain recombines TRBV7-9 with TRBJ2-5, with 7 bases aligning to TRBD2. Germline CDR1 is SEHNR and CDR2 is FQNEAQ (reference sequence). The CDR3 runs 14 residues. J gave up 3 bases and V 5 bases, and 6 bases lay outside the gene matches. CDR3 nucleotide sequence: TGTGCCAGCAGCACCAGACTAGCAGAAGAGACCCAGTACTTC. Translated: CASSTRLAEETQYF. Complete variable domain (other parts from reference TRBV7-9 and TRBJ2-5): DTGVSQNPRHKITKRGQNVTFRCDPISEHNRLYWYRQTLGQGPEFLTYFQNEAQLEKSRLLSDRFSAERPKGSFSTLEIQRTEQGDSAMYLCASSTRLAEETQYFGPGTRLLVL.

This clonotype was seen only a few times. Here the CDR3 DNA reads TGTGCCAGCAGCTTAGAGGCAGTGAACTATGGCTACACCTTC. It is translated as CASSLEAVNYGYTF. The chain combines TRBV7-9 with TRBJ1-2; no firm D call. Trimming shortened V by 1 base and J by 2 bases, and 8 bases separated the two germline ends. Looked up from germline, CDR1 is SEHNR and CDR2 is FQNEAQ (reference sequence). This CDR3 is 14 amino acids long. Full variable domain (missing parts from reference TRBV7-9 and TRBJ1-2): DTGVSQNPRHKITKRGQNVTFRCDPISEHNRLYWYRQTLGQGPEFLTYFQNEAQLEKSRLLSDRFSAERPKGSFSTLEIQRTEQGDSAMYLCASSLEAVNYGYTFGSGTRLTVV.